Sequencing of this T cell receptor beta chain was carried out in a study of blood T cell repertoires in COVID-19. Study details: T cells, B-cell-depleted T cells, or PBMCs provided the cDNA or gDNA that served as material.

Some clones are missing from TCRdb's copy, which holds only in-frame ones; the method was immunoSEQ multiplex PCR. The sample lists more than 400,000 clones, 75% to 90% seen once, with approximately 2.9% in the top ten. From germline, CDR1 is MDHEN and CDR2 SYDVKM. There are 13 residues in the CDR3. V was pared by 6 bases and J by 6 bases, with 14 bases between. Sequencing was done on a sample of peripheral blood. The receptor was derived from a human donor in a cohort sampled during active COVID-19. The genes are TRBV28 and TRBJ1-1, with D maybe TRBD1 (6 bases). The CDR3 here is CASSRHRVAEAFF. CDR3 DNA: TGTGCCAGCAGCCGTCACAGGGTTGCTGAAGCTTTCTTT.